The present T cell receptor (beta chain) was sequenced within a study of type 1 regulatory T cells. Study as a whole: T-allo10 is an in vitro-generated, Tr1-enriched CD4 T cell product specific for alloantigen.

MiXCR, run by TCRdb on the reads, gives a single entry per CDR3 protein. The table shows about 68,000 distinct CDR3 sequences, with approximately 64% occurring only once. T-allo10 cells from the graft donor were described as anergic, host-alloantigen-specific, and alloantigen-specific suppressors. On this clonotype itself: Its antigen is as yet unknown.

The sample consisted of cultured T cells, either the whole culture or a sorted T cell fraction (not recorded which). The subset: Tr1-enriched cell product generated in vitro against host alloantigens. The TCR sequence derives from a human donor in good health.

The CDR3 protein is CASSLGLADEQFF. CDR3 nucleotides: TGTGCCAGCAGCTTAGGGCTAGCGGATGAGCAGTTCTTC. The chain is built from TRBV5-6 and TRBJ2-1, with 7 bases that match TRBD2. This CDR3 region has 13 residues. CDR1 and CDR2 from the germline V gene are SGHDT and YYEEEE. Trimming at V came to 2 bases and at J to 8 bases, leaving 4 bases not matched to a gene.